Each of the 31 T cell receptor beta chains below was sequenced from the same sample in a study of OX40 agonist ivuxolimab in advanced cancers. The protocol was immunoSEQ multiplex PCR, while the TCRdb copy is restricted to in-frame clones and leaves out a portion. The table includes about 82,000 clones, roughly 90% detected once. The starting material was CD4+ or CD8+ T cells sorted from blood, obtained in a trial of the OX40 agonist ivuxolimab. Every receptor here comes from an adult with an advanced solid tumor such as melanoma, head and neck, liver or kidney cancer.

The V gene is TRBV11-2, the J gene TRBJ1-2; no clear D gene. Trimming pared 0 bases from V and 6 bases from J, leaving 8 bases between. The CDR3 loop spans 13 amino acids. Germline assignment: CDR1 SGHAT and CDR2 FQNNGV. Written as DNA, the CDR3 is TGTGCCAGCAGCTTAGAGGCGGGCCATGGCTACACCTTC. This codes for CASSLEAGHGYTF.

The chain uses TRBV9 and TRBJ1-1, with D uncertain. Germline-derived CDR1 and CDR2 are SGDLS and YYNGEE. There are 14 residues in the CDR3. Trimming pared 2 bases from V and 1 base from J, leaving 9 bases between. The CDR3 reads CASSVNPANTEAFF. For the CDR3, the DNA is TGTGCCAGCAGCGTCAACCCCGCGAACACTGAAGCTTTCTTT. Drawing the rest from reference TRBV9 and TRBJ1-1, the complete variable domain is DSGVTQTPKHLITATGQRVTLRCSPRSGDLSVYWYQQSLDQGLQFLIQYYNGEERAKGNILERFSAQQFPDLHSELNLSSLELGDSALYFCASSVNPANTEAFFGQGTRLTVV.

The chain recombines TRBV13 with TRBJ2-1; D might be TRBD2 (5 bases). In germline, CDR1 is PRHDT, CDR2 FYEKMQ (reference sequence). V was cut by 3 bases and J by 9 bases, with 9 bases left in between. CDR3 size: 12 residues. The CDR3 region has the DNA TGTGCCAGCAGCTTGCGGGTGGGTGAGCAGTTCTTC. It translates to CASSLRVGEQFF.

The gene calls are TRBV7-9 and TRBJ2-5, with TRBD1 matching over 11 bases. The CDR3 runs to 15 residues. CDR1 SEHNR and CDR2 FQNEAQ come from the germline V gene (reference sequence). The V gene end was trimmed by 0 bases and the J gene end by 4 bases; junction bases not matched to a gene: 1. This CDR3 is CASSLADRGRETQYF. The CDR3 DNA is TGTGCCAGCAGCTTAGCGGACAGGGGGCGAGAGACCCAGTACTTC.

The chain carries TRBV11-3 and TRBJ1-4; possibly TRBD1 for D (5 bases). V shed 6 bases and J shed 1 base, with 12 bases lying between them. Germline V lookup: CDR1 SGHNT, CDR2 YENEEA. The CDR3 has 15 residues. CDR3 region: CASRPIRETNEKLFF. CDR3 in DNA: TGTGCCAGCAGACCCATCAGGGAAACTAATGAAAAACTGTTTTTT. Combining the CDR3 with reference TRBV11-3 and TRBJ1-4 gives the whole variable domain EAGVVQSPRYKIIEKKQPVAFWCNPISGHNTLYWYLQNLGQGPELLIRYENEEAVDDSQLPKDRFSAERLKGVDSTLKIQPAELGDSAVYLCASRPIRETNEKLFFGSGTQLSVL.

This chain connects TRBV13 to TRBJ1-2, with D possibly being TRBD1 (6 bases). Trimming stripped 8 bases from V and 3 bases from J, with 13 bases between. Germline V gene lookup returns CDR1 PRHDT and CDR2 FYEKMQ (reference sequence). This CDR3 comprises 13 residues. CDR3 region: CASRNREDYGYTF. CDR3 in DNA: TGTGCCAGCCGAAACAGGGAGGACTATGGCTACACCTTC.

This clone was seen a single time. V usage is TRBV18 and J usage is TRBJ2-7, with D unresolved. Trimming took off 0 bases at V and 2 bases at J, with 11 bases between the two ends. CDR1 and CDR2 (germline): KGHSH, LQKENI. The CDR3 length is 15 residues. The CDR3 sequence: CASSPPSAATYEQYF. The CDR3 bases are TGTGCCAGCTCACCACCGTCGGCCGCCACCTACGAGCAGTACTTC. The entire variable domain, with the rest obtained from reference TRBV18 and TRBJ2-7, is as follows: NAGVMQNPRHLVRRRGQEARLRCSPMKGHSHVYWYRQLPEEGLKFMVYLQKENIIDESGMPKERFSAEFPKEGPSILRIQQVVRGDSAAYFCASSPPSAATYEQYFGPGTRLTVT.

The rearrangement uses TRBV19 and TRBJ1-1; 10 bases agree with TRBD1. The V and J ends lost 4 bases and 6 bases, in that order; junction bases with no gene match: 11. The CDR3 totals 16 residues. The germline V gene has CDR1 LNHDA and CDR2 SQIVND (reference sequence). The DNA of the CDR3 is TGTGCCAGTAGTACCACTGTCCGGGACAGGGGTTCTGAAGCTTTCTTT. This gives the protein CASSTTVRDRGSEAFF.

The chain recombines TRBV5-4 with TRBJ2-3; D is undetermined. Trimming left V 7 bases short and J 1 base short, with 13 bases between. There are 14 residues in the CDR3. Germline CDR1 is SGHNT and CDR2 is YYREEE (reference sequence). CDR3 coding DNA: TGTGCCAGCTCCTACCGGAGCCGCACAGATACGCAGTATTTT. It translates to CASSYRSRTDTQYF.

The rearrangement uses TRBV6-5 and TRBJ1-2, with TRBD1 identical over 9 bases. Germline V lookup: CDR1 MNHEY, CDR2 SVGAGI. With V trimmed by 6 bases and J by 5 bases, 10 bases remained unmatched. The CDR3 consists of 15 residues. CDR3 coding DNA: TGTGCCAGCAGCACCTATCAACAGGGGGCGTATGGCTACACCTTC. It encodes CASSTYQQGAYGYTF.

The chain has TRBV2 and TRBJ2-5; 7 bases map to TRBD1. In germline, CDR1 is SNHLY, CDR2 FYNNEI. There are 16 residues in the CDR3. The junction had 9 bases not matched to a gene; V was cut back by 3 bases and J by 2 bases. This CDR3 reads CASSELGQASQETQYF. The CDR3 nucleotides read TGTGCCAGCAGTGAGCTCGGACAGGCGTCTCAAGAGACCCAGTACTTC.

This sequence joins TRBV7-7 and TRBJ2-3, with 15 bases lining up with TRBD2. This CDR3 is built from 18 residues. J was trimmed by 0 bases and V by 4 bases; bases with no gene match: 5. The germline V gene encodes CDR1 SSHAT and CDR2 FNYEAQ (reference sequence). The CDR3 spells CASSSRTSGRGSTDTQYF. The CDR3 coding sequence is TGTGCCAGCAGCTCCCGGACTAGCGGGAGGGGGAGCACAGATACGCAGTATTTT.

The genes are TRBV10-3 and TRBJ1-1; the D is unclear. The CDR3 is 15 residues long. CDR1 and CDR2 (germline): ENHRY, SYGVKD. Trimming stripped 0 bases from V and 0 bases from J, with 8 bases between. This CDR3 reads CAISESIPMNTEAFF. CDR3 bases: TGTGCCATCAGTGAGTCCATTCCAATGAACACTGAAGCTTTCTTT.

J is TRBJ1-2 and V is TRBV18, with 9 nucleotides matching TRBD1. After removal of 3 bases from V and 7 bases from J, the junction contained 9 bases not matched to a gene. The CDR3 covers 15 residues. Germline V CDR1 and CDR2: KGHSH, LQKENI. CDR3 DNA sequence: TGTGCCAGCTCACCGCCCATCACAGGGGGCGCTGGCTACACCTTC. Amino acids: CASSPPITGGAGYTF.

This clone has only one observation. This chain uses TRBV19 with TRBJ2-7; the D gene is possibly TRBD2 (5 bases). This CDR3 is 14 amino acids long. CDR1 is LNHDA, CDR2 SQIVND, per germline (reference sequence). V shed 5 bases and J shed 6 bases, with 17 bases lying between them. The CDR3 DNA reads TGTGCCAGTAGTTCAACGGGGATATTGGGCGAGCAGTACTTC. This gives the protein CASSSTGILGEQYF.

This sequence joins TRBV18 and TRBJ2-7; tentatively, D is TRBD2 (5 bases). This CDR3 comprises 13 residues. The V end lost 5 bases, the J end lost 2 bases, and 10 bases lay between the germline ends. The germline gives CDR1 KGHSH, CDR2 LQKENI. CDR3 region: CASSIAPTYEQYF. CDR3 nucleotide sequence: TGTGCCAGCTCAATAGCGCCTACCTACGAGCAGTACTTC.

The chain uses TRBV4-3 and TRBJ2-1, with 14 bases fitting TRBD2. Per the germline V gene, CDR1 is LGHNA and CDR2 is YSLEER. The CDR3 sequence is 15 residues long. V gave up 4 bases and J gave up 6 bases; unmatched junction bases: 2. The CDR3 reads CASSLGLAGVNEQFF. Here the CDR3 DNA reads TGCGCCAGCAGCCTGGGACTAGCGGGGGTCAATGAGCAGTTCTTC.

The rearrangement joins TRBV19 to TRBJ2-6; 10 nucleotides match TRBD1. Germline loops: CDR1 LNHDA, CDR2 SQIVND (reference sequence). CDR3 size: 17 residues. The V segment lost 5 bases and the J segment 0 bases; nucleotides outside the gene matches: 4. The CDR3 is CASSARDRGSGANVLTF. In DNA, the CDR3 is TGTGCCAGTAGTGCTCGGGACAGGGGCTCTGGGGCCAACGTCCTGACTTTC.

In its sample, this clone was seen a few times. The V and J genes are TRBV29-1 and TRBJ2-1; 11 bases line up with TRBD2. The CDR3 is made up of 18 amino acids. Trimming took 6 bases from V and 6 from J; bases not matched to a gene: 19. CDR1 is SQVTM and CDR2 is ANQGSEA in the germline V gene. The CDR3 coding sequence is TGCAGCGTAGGACGGCTTTGGAGTAGCGGGAGGGGAGGCAATGAGCAGTTCTTC. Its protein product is CSVGRLWSSGRGGNEQFF.

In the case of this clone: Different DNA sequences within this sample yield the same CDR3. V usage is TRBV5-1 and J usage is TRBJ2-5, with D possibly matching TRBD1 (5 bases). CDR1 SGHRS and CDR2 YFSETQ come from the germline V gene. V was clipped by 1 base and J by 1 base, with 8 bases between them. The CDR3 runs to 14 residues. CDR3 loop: CASSLTGSQETQYF. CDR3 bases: TGCGCCAGCAGCTTGACAGGAAGCCAAGAGACCCAGTACTTC.

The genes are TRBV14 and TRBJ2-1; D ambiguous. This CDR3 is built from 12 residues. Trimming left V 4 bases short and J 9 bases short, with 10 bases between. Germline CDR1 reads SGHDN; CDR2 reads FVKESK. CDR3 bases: TGTGCCAGCAGCCTCTTAGTCGCTGAGCAGTTCTTC. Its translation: CASSLLVAEQFF.

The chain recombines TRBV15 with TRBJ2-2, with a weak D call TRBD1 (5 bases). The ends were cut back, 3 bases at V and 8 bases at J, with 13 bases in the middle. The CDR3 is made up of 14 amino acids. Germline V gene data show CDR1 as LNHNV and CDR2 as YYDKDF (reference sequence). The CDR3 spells CATSRDILAGELFF. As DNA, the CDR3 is TGTGCCACCAGCAGGGACATATTGGCGGGGGAGCTGTTTTTT.

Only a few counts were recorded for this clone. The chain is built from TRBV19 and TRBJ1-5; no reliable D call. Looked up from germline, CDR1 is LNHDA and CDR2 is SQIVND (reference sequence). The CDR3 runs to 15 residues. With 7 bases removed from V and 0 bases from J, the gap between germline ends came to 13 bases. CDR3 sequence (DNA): TGTGCCAGTACCCGTCAGGCGGCTAGCAATCAGCCCCAGCATTTT. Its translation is CASTRQAASNQPQHF.

The CDR3 is CASSRTEYNSPLHF. The CDR3 DNA is TGTGCCAGCAGCCGCACCGAGTATAATTCACCCCTCCACTTT. The chain recombines TRBV6-5 with TRBJ1-6; D remains unclear. Looked up from germline, CDR1 is MNHEY and CDR2 is SVGAGI. This CDR3 is built from 14 residues. V was trimmed by 6 bases and J by 4 bases, leaving 10 bases between them.

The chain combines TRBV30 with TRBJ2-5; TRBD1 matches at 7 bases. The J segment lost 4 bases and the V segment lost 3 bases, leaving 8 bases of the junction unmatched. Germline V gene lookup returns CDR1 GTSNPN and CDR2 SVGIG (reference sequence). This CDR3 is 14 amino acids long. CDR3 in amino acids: CAWSALRGLETQYF. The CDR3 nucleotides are TGTGCCTGGAGCGCCTTGAGGGGGCTAGAGACCCAGTACTTC.

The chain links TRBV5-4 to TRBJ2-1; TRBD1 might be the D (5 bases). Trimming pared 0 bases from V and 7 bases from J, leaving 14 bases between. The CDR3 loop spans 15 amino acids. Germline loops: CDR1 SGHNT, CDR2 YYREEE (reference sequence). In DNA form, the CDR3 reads TGTGCCAGCAGCTTGGTTGCAGGGAATTTAAATGAGCAGTTCTTC. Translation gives CASSLVAGNLNEQFF.

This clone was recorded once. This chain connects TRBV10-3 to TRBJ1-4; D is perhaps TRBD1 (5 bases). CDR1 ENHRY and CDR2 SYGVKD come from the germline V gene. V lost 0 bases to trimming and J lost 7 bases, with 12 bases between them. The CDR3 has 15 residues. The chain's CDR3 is CAISESGGSGEKLFF. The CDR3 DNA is TGTGCCATCAGTGAGTCCGGGGGTAGCGGTGAAAAACTGTTTTTT.

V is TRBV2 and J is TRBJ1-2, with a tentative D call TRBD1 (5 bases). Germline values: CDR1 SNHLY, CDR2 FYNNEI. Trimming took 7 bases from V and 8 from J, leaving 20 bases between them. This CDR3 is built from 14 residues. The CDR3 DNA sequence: TGTGCCAGCACCGCAGAGGGGCAGAGGGGAGGCTACACCTTC. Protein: CASTAEGQRGGYTF.

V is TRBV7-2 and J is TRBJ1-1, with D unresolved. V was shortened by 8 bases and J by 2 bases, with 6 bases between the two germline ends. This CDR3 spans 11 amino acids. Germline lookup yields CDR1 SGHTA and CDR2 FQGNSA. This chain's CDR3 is CASRGNTEAFF. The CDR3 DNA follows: TGTGCCAGCCGGGGAAACACTGAAGCTTTCTTT.

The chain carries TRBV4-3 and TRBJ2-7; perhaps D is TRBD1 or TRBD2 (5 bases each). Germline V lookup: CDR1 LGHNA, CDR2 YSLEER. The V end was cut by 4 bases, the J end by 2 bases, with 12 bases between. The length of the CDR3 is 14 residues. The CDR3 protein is CASSRGDGTYEQYF. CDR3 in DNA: TGCGCCAGCAGCCGAGGGGACGGAACCTACGAGCAGTACTTC.

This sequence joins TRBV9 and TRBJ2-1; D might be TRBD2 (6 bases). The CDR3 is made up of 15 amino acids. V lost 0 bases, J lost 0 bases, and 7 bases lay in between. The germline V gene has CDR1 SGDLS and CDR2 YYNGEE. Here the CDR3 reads CASSVVGGSYNEQFF. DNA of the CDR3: TGTGCCAGCAGCGTAGTGGGAGGCTCCTACAATGAGCAGTTCTTC.